These T cell receptor beta chains were read from a single sample in a study of regulatory T cells in long-lasting Graves disease. TCRdb independently ran MiXCR on the multiplex PCR reads; one entry per CDR3 protein. Among about 300,000 distinct CDR3 sequences listed, 22% were seen once. This material consisted of peripheral blood mononuclear cells (PBMCs), taken when the disease was refractory, from a patient treated with antithyroid drugs. These receptor sequences come from a female donor with Graves disease. CDR3s leave out the opening cysteine and the closing phenylalanine or tryptophan.

J | length | V | CDR3
TRBJ2-7 | 16 | TRBV6-5 | ASSYLGQGPLTAYEQY
TRBJ1-5 | 11 | TRBV29-1 | SVGPEINQPQH
TRBJ2-5 | 13 | TRBV18 | ASSPPPGRRETQY
TRBJ1-2 | 13 | TRBV11-2 | ASSLAGQGIYGYT
TRBJ1-3 | 12 | TRBV6-1 | ASSPGTGRNTIY
TRBJ2-5 | 13 | TRBV7-8 | ASSPIGGGWETQY
TRBJ1-1 | 9 | TRBV15 | ATTGNTEAF
TRBJ2-5 | 13 | TRBV19 | ASSIGTGIQETQY
TRBJ1-1 | 14 | TRBV4-1 | ASSHRRGPAGTEAF
TRBJ1-2 | 13 | TRBV3-1 | ASSQGTVIGYGYT
TRBJ2-3 | 13 | TRBV27 | ASTRASGSSDTQY
TRBJ1-4 | 14 | TRBV15 | ATSTGRGTTNEKLF
TRBJ1-1 | 13 | TRBV5-1 | ASSLDRGMNTEAF
TRBJ1-1 | 13 | TRBV6-1 | ASNRGERRGSEAF
TRBJ2-2 | 12 | TRBV7-6 | ASSSYGGIGELF
TRBJ2-1 | 15 | TRBV7-3 | ASSSGLAGDIVHEQF
TRBJ1-1 | 16 | TRBV3-1 | ASSQDPDSAMWNTEAF
TRBJ2-2 | 13 | TRBV24-1 | ATSDLAGETGELF
TRBJ1-5 | 12 | TRBV7-2 | ASSARYSNQPQH
TRBJ1-4 | 12 | TRBV28 | ASNGRGRGEKLF
TRBJ2-1 | 9 | TRBV29-1 | GGRGNNEQF
TRBJ1-5 | 12 | TRBV28 | ATSEDRINQPQH
TRBJ1-2 | 11 | TRBV30 | AWSVQRIDGYT
TRBJ2-3 | 11 | TRBV11-2 | ASRRTDTDTQY
TRBJ2-2 | 13 | TRBV12-3/TRBV12-4 | ASSFLGLGTGELF
TRBJ1-5 | 12 | TRBV12-3/TRBV12-4 | ASRHDRGVQPQH
TRBJ2-2 | 12 | TRBV18 | ASSPQENTGELF
TRBJ2-7 | 14 | TRBV4-1 | ASSQDSRGAPYEQY
TRBJ1-4 | 15 | TRBV28 | ASSFRATDLVNEKLF
TRBJ1-1 | 15 | TRBV4-1 | ASSQQKALKLNTEAF
TRBJ1-5 | 13 | TRBV20-1 | SARGDRGRGQPPH
TRBJ1-4 | 14 | TRBV4-3 | ASSLFGGGVGEKLF
TRBJ2-7 | 12 | TRBV27 | ASSNPGHIYEQY
TRBJ1-1 | 12 | TRBV6-2/TRBV6-3 | ASSPLDRAAEAF
TRBJ1-1 | 11 | TRBV10-2 | ASSEGGGTEAF
TRBJ2-7 | 12 | TRBV6-1 | ASSPIQETYEQY
TRBJ1-3 | 14 | TRBV6-1 | ASSLRQYLEGNTIY
TRBJ1-5 | 12 | TRBV5-6 | ASSYQGPNQPQH
TRBJ2-7 | 13 | TRBV12-3/TRBV12-4 | ASSRSPDQPYEQY
TRBJ1-1 | 11 | TRBV7-8 | ASSLVQGAEAF
TRBJ2-7 | 11 | TRBV29-1 | SVSVAGVYEQY
TRBJ1-2 | 12 | TRBV7-9 | ASSYGTAPYGYT
TRBJ1-2 | 12 | TRBV28 | ASKIQGNGYGYT
TRBJ1-6 | 12 | TRBV11-2 | ASSSDRNNSPLH
TRBJ2-2 | 13 | TRBV6-2/TRBV6-3 | ASSPTGVYTGELF
TRBJ1-1 | 13 | TRBV5-6 | ASSPRGRLSSEAF
TRBJ2-5 | 12 | TRBV7-9 | ASSADRGMGTQY
TRBJ2-1 | 11 | TRBV2 | ASSERAYNEQF
TRBJ2-4 | 12 | TRBV19 | ASSMEGLGDIQY
TRBJ2-1 | 12 | TRBV7-2 | ASSPMSGFSEQF
TRBJ2-5 | 12 | TRBV7-9 | ASSHPTVQETQY
TRBJ1-1 | 16 | TRBV9 | ASSVVSGKHRGNTEAF
TRBJ2-5 | 15 | TRBV19 | ASSARLAGVLQETQY
TRBJ1-2 | 11 | TRBV28 | ATVTGANYGYT
TRBJ2-5 | 13 | TRBV29-1 | SVETPWGQLETQY
TRBJ2-3 | 14 | TRBV7-2 | ASSSSLAASTDTQY
TRBJ2-5 | 10 | TRBV29-1 | SVGQGLETQY
TRBJ2-1 | 12 | TRBV30 | AWDSGSSYNEQF